This passage covers 25 T cell receptor beta chains from one sample sequenced in a study of T cell clonotyping in hematopoietic cell transplantation. Sequencing used immunoSEQ multiplex PCR; TCRdb keeps in-frame clones, though not all of them. The sample yields under 6,500 clones, 72% seen once. The sample here was PBMCs, taken 100 days after allogeneic stem cell transplant. These receptors originate from a female patient aged 45-65 years who had an allogeneic stem cell transplant, so the T cells may come from the graft donor. Some clones in this sample may be carry-over from other donors' samples.

This rearrangement joins TRBV2 to TRBJ2-3; 8 positions agree with TRBD2. There are 12 residues in the CDR3. Germline V gene data show CDR1 as SNHLY and CDR2 as FYNNEI. Trimming removed 3 bases from V and 9 bases from J; junction bases left unmatched: 2. CDR3 loop: CASSESGGTQYF. CDR3 sequence (DNA): TGTGCCAGCAGTGAGTCGGGAGGGACGCAGTATTTT. Together with reference TRBV2 and TRBJ2-3, the CDR3 gives the full variable domain: EPEVTQTPSHQVTQMGQEVILRCVPISNHLYFYWYRQILGQKVEFLVSFYNNEISEKSEIFDDQFSVERPDGSNFTLKIRSTKLEDSAMYFCASSESGGTQYFGPGTRLTVL.

This chain joins TRBV6-5 and TRBJ2-5, with D uncertain. The CDR3 runs to 11 residues. The germline V gene has CDR1 MNHEY and CDR2 SVGAGI. With 5 bases removed from V and 4 bases from J, the gap between germline ends came to 5 bases. For the CDR3, the DNA is TGTGCCAGCAGTCAGTCAGAGACCCAGTACTTC. This gives the protein CASSQSETQYF.

The chain combines TRBV6-6 with TRBJ2-5; 7 bases line up with TRBD1. This CDR3 has 15 residues. Germline values: CDR1 MNHNY, CDR2 SVGAGI (reference sequence). The junction had 8 bases not matched to a gene; V was cut back by 2 bases and J by 5 bases. CDR3 residues: CASSYEGAHRETQYF. As DNA, the CDR3 is TGTGCCAGCAGTTACGAGGGGGCCCACCGCGAGACCCAGTACTTC.

The chain carries TRBV20-1 and TRBJ1-1; tentative D call: TRBD1 (5 bases). Between the trimmed V and J ends, which lost 0 bases and 10 bases, there was a span of 9 bases. CDR3 size: 11 residues. In germline, CDR1 is DFQATT, CDR2 SNEGSKA (reference sequence). The CDR3 region is CSAREPGTAFF. CDR3 in DNA: TGCAGTGCTAGAGAACCGGGGACAGCTTTCTTT.

Judged by abundance, this clone is large. The V and J genes are TRBV7-9 and TRBJ2-7, with a possible D match to TRBD2 (5 bases). The CDR3 has 16 amino acids. Germline CDR1 and CDR2: SEHNR and FQNEAQ (reference sequence). Trimming removed 6 bases from V and 0 bases from J, with 18 bases in between. CDR3 coding DNA: TGTGCCAGCAGGGACTTGGACGGAGCCCTCTCCTACGAGCAGTACTTC. Its translation is CASRDLDGALSYEQYF.

V is TRBV18 and J is TRBJ2-5, with TRBD2 matching 11 bases. Germline lookup yields CDR1 KGHSH and CDR2 LQKENI. The CDR3 is 18 residues long. V gave up 4 bases and J gave up 0 bases; unmatched junction bases: 10. The CDR3 DNA reads TGTGCCAGCTCACTCGCCGGGCGGACTAGCGGGTACCAAGAGACCCAGTACTTC. The encoded protein is CASSLAGRTSGYQETQYF.

The CDR3 here is CASSSVNEQYF. The CDR3 DNA follows: TGTGCCAGCAGTTCCGTGAACGAGCAGTACTTC. The chain couples TRBV9 to TRBJ2-7; the D is unclear. Trimming took off 5 bases at V and 5 bases at J, with 8 bases between the two ends. This CDR3 has 11 residues. Germline V gene sequence: CDR1 SGDLS, CDR2 YYNGEE.

The genes are TRBV19 and TRBJ2-2, with 7 bases matching TRBD2. V lost 6 bases, J lost 7 bases, and 11 bases stayed unmatched. The CDR3 extends over 15 amino acids. The germline gives CDR1 LNHDA, CDR2 SQIVND (reference sequence). The CDR3 DNA follows: TGTGCCAGTAGGGTAGCGCCTTCGGGGGGCGGGGAGCTGTTTTTT. Its protein product is CASRVAPSGGGELFF. The full variable domain, its missing parts supplied by reference TRBV19 and TRBJ2-2, is DGGITQSPKYLFRKEGQNVTLSCEQNLNHDAMYWYRQDPGQGLRLIYYSQIVNDFQKGDIAEGYSVSREKKESFPLTVTSAQKNPTAFYLCASRVAPSGGGELFFGEGSRLTVL.

J is TRBJ2-7 and V is TRBV29-1; TRBD1 matches at 8 bases. The V and J ends lost 4 bases and 5 bases, in that order; junction bases with no gene match: 7. Germline V gene lookup returns CDR1 SQVTM and CDR2 ANQGSEA. The CDR3 runs to 13 residues. This CDR3 is CSVARGQVHEQYF. The CDR3 region has the DNA TGCAGCGTTGCGAGGGGACAGGTCCACGAGCAGTACTTC.

CDR3 sequence reads: CVRSPRLAGGFYEQYF. Here the CDR3 DNA reads TGTGTCAGAAGCCCCAGACTAGCGGGAGGTTTCTACGAGCAGTACTTC. V gene TRBV7-5 combines with J gene TRBJ2-7; the table's D call, TRBD2, was not checked against the DNA. TRBV7-5 is noted as a pseudogene. CDR3 length: 16 amino acids.

The chain joins TRBV5-4 to TRBJ2-7; D gene ambiguous. Per germline, CDR1 SGHNT and CDR2 YYREEE (reference sequence). Trimming pared 4 bases from V and 2 bases from J, leaving 16 bases between. The CDR3 is made up of 15 amino acids. The CDR3 protein is CASSPGVVGAYEQYF. CDR3 nucleotide sequence: TGTGCCAGCAGCCCCGGTGTTGTCGGAGCCTACGAGCAGTACTTC.

V and J are TRBV11-2 and TRBJ2-1; D unclear. CDR3 length: 15 residues. V was shortened by 2 bases and J by 0 bases, with 8 bases between the two germline ends. Per germline, CDR1 SGHAT and CDR2 FQNNGV. CDR3 DNA sequence: TGTGCCAGCAGCTTACTAGTCGGCTCCTACAATGAGCAGTTCTTC. Its protein is CASSLLVGSYNEQFF.

J is TRBJ2-3 and V is TRBV30; 8 bases are shared with TRBD2. The CDR3 spans 14 residues. Germline V lookup: CDR1 GTSNPN, CDR2 SVGIG (reference sequence). V lost 0 bases and J lost 4; bases outside the gene matches: 3. CDR3 in amino acids: CAWSVREGSDTQYF. The CDR3 DNA sequence: TGTGCCTGGAGTGTACGGGAGGGGTCAGATACGCAGTATTTT.

The chain is built from TRBV10-2 and TRBJ2-7, with D perhaps TRBD1 or TRBD2 (6 bases each). The germline CDR1 and CDR2 sequences are WSHSY and SAAADI. V lost 4 bases, J lost 4 bases, and 14 bases lay in between. This CDR3 has 14 residues. The CDR3 here is CASSGTGGRYEQYF. Here the CDR3 DNA reads TGCGCCAGCAGTGGGACTGGGGGGCGGTACGAGCAGTACTTC.

This chain links TRBV4-1 with TRBJ2-5, with D maybe TRBD2 (5 bases). Trimming took off 1 base at V and 2 bases at J, with 11 bases between the two ends. CDR3 length: 15 residues. The germline V gene encodes CDR1 MGHRA and CDR2 YSYEKL. The CDR3 nucleotides read TGCGCCAGCAGCCAAGTTTCGACTACACAAGAGACCCAGTACTTC. This codes for CASSQVSTTQETQYF.

DNA of the CDR3: TGTGCCAGCAGTGAGGACTTTAATGGCGAGCAGTACTTC. Translating gives CASSEDFNGEQYF. This rearrangement joins TRBV25-1 to TRBJ2-5, with D maybe TRBD2 (5 bases). Matching the DNA end better, TRBJ2-7 makes the J call doubtful. From germline, CDR1 is MGHDK and CDR2 SYGVNS. The CDR3 totals 13 residues.

This chain links TRBV18 with TRBJ2-3; no definite D call. With 6 bases removed from V and 2 bases from J, the gap between germline ends came to 6 bases. The CDR3 consists of 12 residues. Germline-derived CDR1 and CDR2 are KGHSH and LQKENI. The CDR3 coding sequence is TGTGCCAGCTCGACGGACACAGATACGCAGTATTTT. Encoded protein: CASSTDTDTQYF. Full variable domain (rest looked up from reference TRBV18 and TRBJ2-3): NAGVMQNPRHLVRRRGQEARLRCSPMKGHSHVYWYRQLPEEGLKFMVYLQKENIIDESGMPKERFSAEFPKEGPSILRIQQVVRGDSAAYFCASSTDTDTQYFGPGTRLTVL.

This chain joins TRBV9 and TRBJ1-5, with D unresolved. The CDR3 is made up of 15 amino acids. From germline, CDR1 is SGDLS and CDR2 YYNGEE. V was trimmed by 4 bases and J by 2 bases, leaving 13 bases between them. The CDR3 bases are TGTGCCAGCAGCTTAGAGGGTTTGGGCAATCAGCCCCAGCATTTT. Translated, it gives CASSLEGLGNQPQHF.

This clone was counted only a few times. This chain uses TRBV6-5 with TRBJ2-2, with D uncertain. Germline CDR1 and CDR2: MNHEY and SVGAGI. This CDR3 has 14 amino acids. Trimming shortened V by 1 base and J by 7 bases, and 10 bases separated the two germline ends. CDR3 protein: CASSYYPGRGELFF. The CDR3 coding sequence is TGTGCCAGCAGTTACTATCCAGGTCGCGGGGAGCTGTTTTTT.

By share, this clone ranks as medium-sized. This chain uses TRBV5-4 with TRBJ2-7, with 11 bases matching TRBD1. The V gene's germline CDR1 is SGHNT and CDR2 YYREEE (reference sequence). The trim removed 6 bases at V and 6 bases at J, leaving 8 bases unmatched. This CDR3 comprises 14 residues. This CDR3 reads CASTSGQGAGEQYF. The CDR3 DNA sequence: TGTGCCAGCACCTCCGGACAGGGGGCGGGCGAGCAGTACTTC.

The chain recombines TRBV19 with TRBJ1-4; the match to TRBD1 covers 7 bases. The CDR3 has 16 amino acids. Germline CDR1 is LNHDA and CDR2 is SQIVND (reference sequence). J lost 7 bases, V lost 3 bases, and 11 bases had no gene match. For the CDR3, the DNA is TGTGCCAGTAGTATGGACCACAGGGGCGCCGCTGAAAAACTGTTTTTT. This encodes CASSMDHRGAAEKLFF.

The V call is TRBV28, the J call TRBJ1-1; 8 positions agree with TRBD1. Germline V lookup: CDR1 MDHEN, CDR2 SYDVKM. The CDR3 has 16 amino acids. The V gene end was trimmed by 2 bases and the J gene end by 1 base; junction bases not matched to a gene: 6. CDR3 sequence (DNA): TGTGCCAGCAGTTTACTACAGGGGGGGGAGAACACTGAAGCTTTCTTT. It is translated as CASSLLQGGENTEAFF.

J is TRBJ2-2 and V is TRBV28, with TRBD2 matching 12 bases. With 4 bases clipped from V and 6 bases from J, the junction kept 3 bases outside the gene matches. Per germline, CDR1 MDHEN and CDR2 SYDVKM. The CDR3 has 15 residues. The CDR3, as DNA: TGTGCCAGCAGTTGGACTAGCGGGAAGGCCGGGGAGCTGTTTTTT. This codes for CASSWTSGKAGELFF.

The chain couples TRBV29-1 to TRBJ2-7; D not certain. This CDR3 has 11 residues. V was pared by 4 bases and J by 3 bases, with 7 bases between. Germline V lookup: CDR1 SQVTM, CDR2 ANQGSEA. The chain's CDR3 is CSVGDFYEQYF. The CDR3, as DNA: TGCAGCGTTGGGGATTTCTACGAGCAGTACTTC.

The V call is TRBV19, the J call TRBJ2-1; 11 positions agree with TRBD2. Germline V gives CDR1 LNHDA, CDR2 SQIVND (reference sequence). The CDR3 runs to 17 residues. The ends lost 2 bases at V and 8 bases at J; junction bases unmatched: 11. CDR3 protein: CASSILIAGGEGYEQFF. The DNA for the CDR3 is TGTGCCAGTAGTATATTAATAGCGGGAGGGGAGGGGTATGAGCAGTTCTTC. Full variable domain (missing parts from reference TRBV19 and TRBJ2-1): DGGITQSPKYLFRKEGQNVTLSCEQNLNHDAMYWYRQDPGQGLRLIYYSQIVNDFQKGDIAEGYSVSREKKESFPLTVTSAQKNPTAFYLCASSILIAGGEGYEQFFGPGTRLTVL.